The 8 T cell receptor beta chains below come from one sample, sequenced in a study of T-cell reconstitution after alpha-beta-depleted transplantation in children. Unique molecular identifiers were used to barcode this TCRbeta library. TCRdb called the PCR reads again in MiXCR, with one record for every CDR3 protein. The sample shows approximately 200,000 distinct CDR3 sequences, just under 6.5% of them seen only once. This specimen was PBMCs, taken before TCRalphabeta/CD19-depleted stem cell transplant. These receptors were collected from a girl under two years old with combined immunodeficiency, due to receive a stem cell transplant.

In its sample, this clonotype was seen many times. The V and J genes are TRBV21-1 and TRBJ2-1; the table's D gene call, TRBD2, was not cross checked with the DNA. TRBV21-1 is labeled a pseudogene. This CDR3 spans 16 amino acids. The CDR3 DNA reads as TGTGCCAGCCTTGTAGTCGGGCTAGCGGACTACAATGAGCAGTTCTTC. Encoded protein: CASLVVGLADYNEQFF.

The rearrangement uses TRBV7-3 and TRBJ2-5, with D perhaps matching TRBD2 (6 bases). The CDR3 loop spans 16 amino acids. Trimming took off 1 base at V and 3 bases at J, with 15 bases between the two ends. Germline V gene lookup returns CDR1 SGHTA and CDR2 FQGTGA. CDR3 bases: TGTGCCAGCAGCTTAAGGGGTCCGTCTAGCGAAGAGACCCAGTACTTC. Translated, it gives CASSLRGPSSEETQYF.

This clonotype was observed many times. J is TRBJ2-5 and V is TRBV25-1, with D possibly matching TRBD1 (6 bases). The length of the CDR3 is 15 residues. Germline V CDR1 and CDR2: MGHDK, SYGVNS. Deletions cut 1 base from V and 4 bases from J, with 13 bases between. The CDR3 nucleotides read TGTGCCAGCAGTGAATTGAATGGGGGCACAGAGACCCAGTACTTC. It encodes CASSELNGGTETQYF.

This clonotype was counted at least ten times. The genes are TRBV21-1 and TRBJ1-5; the DNA was not used to check the table's D call, TRBD1. TRBV21-1 is reported as a pseudogene. CDR3 length: 19 residues. The CDR3 is CASTPGSGASRLSNQPQHF. CDR3 nucleotide sequence: TGTGCCAGCACCCCCGGCTCAGGGGCTAGTAGATTGAGCAATCAGCCCCAGCATTTT.

J is TRBJ2-3 and V is TRBV4-2, with D possibly matching TRBD2 (6 bases). The CDR3 is made up of 16 amino acids. The V and J ends lost 3 bases and 5 bases respectively, with 18 bases between them. Germline values: CDR1 LGHNA, CDR2 YNFKEQ. The CDR3 sequence is CASSQDEGEALDTQYF. CDR3 sequence (DNA): TGTGCCAGCAGCCAGGACGAAGGGGAGGCGCTAGATACGCAGTATTTT.

At least ten counts were recorded for this clonotype. The chain joins TRBV7-2 to TRBJ1-1, with TRBD1 matching 9 bases. CDR1 SGHTA and CDR2 FQGNSA come from the germline V gene. Trimming removed 6 bases from V and 2 bases from J; junction bases left unmatched: 4. The CDR3 is 14 residues long. The CDR3 coding sequence is TGTGCCAGCAGTACAGGGGGCGGAAACACTGAAGCTTTCTTT. Amino acid sequence: CASSTGGGNTEAFF.

Many counts were recorded for this clonotype. The chain recombines TRBV7-2 with TRBJ1-1, with 9 bases matching TRBD1. This CDR3 comprises 15 residues. The ends lost 5 bases at V and 5 bases at J; junction bases unmatched: 9. The germline CDR1 and CDR2 sequences are SGHTA and FQGNSA. The DNA of the CDR3 is TGTGCCAGCAGCCGGTACCGGGACAGGGTAACTGAAGCTTTCTTT. Its protein product is CASSRYRDRVTEAFF.

This clonotype was seen ten or more times. The chain uses TRBV7-2 and TRBJ2-7; possible D gene TRBD2, 6 bases. The CDR3 is 15 residues long. V dropped 5 bases and J dropped 2 bases, with 16 bases sitting between them. Germline CDR1 and CDR2: SGHTA and FQGNSA. CDR3 protein: CASSESRGGTYEQYF. Here the CDR3 DNA reads TGTGCCAGCAGCGAAAGTCGAGGAGGGACCTACGAGCAGTACTTC.